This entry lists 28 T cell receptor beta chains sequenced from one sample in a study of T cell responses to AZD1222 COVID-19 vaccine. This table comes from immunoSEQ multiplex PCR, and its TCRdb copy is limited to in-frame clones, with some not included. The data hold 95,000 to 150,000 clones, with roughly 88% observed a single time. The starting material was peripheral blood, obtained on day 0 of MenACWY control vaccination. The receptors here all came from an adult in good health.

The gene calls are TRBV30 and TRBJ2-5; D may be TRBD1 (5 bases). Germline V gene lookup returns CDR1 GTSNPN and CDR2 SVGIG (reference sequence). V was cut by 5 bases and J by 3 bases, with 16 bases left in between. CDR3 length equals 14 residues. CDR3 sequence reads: CAWGKGQVKETQYF. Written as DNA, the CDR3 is TGTGCCTGGGGTAAGGGGCAGGTGAAAGAGACCCAGTACTTC.

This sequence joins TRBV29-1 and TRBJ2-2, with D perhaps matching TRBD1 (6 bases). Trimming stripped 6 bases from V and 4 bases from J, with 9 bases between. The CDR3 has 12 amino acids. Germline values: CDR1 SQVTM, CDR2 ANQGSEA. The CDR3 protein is CSVTGFTGELFF. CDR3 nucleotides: TGCAGCGTCACAGGGTTCACCGGGGAGCTGTTTTTT.

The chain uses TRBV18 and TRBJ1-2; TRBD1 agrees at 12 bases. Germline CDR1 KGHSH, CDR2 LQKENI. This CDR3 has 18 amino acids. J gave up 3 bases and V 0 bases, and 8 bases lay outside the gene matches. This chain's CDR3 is CASSPPPGQGAVYYGYTF. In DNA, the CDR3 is TGTGCCAGCTCACCACCGCCGGGACAGGGGGCCGTCTACTATGGCTACACCTTC.

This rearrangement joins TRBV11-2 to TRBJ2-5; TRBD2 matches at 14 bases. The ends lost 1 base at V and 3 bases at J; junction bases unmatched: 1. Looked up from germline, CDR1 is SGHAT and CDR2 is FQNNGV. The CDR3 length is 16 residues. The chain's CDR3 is CASSLGLAGGEETQYF. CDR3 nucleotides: TGTGCCAGCAGCTTAGGACTAGCGGGAGGGGAAGAGACCCAGTACTTC.

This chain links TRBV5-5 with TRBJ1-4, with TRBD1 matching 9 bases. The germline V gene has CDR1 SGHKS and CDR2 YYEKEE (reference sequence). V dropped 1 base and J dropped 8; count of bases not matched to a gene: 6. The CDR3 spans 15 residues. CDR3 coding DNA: TGTGCCAGCAGCTTGACGGGACAGGGTGTGGAAAAACTGTTTTTT. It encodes CASSLTGQGVEKLFF.

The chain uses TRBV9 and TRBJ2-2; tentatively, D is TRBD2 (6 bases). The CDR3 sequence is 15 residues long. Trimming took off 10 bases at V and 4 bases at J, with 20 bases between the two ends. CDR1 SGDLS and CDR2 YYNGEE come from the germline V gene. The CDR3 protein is CASGESMRGTGELFF. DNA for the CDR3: TGTGCCTCGGGGGAGAGCATGCGAGGCACCGGGGAGCTGTTTTTT.

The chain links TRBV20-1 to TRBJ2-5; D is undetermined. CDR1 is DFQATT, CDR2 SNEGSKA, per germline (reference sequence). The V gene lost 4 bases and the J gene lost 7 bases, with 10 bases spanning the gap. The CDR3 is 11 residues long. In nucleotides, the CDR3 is TGCAGTGCTAAATCCCTGGGGACCCAGTACTTC. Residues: CSAKSLGTQYF.

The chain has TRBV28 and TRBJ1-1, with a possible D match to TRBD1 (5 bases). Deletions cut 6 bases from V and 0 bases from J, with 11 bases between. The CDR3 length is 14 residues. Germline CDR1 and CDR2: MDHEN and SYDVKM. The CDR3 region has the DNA TGTGCCAGCAGCGGGGGAGACATGAACACTGAAGCTTTCTTT. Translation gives CASSGGDMNTEAFF.

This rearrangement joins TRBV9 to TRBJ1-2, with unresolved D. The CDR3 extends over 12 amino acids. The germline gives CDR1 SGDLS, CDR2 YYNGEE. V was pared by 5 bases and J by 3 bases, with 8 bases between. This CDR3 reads CASRASYYGYTF. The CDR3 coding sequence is TGTGCCAGCAGGGCCTCTTACTATGGCTACACCTTC.

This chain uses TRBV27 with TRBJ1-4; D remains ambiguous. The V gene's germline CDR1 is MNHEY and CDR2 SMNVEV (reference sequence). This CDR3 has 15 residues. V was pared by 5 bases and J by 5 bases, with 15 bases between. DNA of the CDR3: TGTGCCAGCAGTGCCCTGCGGACGATGAATGAAAAACTGTTTTTT. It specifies CASSALRTMNEKLFF.

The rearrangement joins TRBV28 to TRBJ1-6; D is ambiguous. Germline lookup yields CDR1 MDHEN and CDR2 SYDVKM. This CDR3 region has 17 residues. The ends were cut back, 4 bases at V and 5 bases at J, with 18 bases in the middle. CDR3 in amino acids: CASSYVTILYDNSPLHF. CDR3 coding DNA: TGTGCCAGCAGTTATGTCACGATCCTTTATGATAATTCACCCCTCCACTTT.

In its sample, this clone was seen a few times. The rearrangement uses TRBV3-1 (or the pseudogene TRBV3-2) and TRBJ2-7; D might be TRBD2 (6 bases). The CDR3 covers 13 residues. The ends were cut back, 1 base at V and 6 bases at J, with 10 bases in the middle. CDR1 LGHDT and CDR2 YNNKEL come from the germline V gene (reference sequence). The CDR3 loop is CASSQGRASEQYF. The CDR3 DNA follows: TGTGCCAGCAGCCAAGGGAGGGCCTCCGAGCAGTACTTC.

The CDR3 DNA reads as TGTGCCAGCAGTAGGCAGGGGACGGCTGGAAACACCATATATTTT. Its protein product is CASSRQGTAGNTIYF. J is TRBJ1-3 and V is TRBV6-5; a weak D match, TRBD1 (6 bases). CDR3 length: 15 amino acids. V was trimmed by 5 bases and J by 2 bases, leaving 13 bases between them. Germline values: CDR1 MNHEY, CDR2 SVGAGI.

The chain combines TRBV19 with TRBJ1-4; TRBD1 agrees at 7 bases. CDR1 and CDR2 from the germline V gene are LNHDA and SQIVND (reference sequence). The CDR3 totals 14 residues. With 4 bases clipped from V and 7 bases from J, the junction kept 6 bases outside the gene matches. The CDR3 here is CASSTTGSGEKLFF. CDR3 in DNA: TGTGCCAGTAGTACGACAGGGTCTGGTGAAAAACTGTTTTTT.

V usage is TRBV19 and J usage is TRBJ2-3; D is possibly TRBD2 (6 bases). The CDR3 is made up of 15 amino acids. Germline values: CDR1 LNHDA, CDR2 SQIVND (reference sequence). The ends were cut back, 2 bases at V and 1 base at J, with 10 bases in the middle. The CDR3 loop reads CASSIFGGGTDTQYF. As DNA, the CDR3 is TGTGCCAGTAGTATATTCGGCGGGGGCACAGATACGCAGTATTTT.

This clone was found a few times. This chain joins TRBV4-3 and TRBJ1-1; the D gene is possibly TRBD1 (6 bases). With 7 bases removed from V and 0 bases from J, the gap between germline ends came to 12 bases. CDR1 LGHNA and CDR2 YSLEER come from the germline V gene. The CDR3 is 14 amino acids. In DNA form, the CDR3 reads TGCGCCAGCACCGAACAGGGAATGAACACTGAAGCTTTCTTT. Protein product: CASTEQGMNTEAFF.

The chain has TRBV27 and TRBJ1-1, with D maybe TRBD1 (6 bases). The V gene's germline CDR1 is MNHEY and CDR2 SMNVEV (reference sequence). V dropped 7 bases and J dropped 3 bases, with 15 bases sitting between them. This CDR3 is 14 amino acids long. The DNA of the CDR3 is TGTGCCAGCAACCCTAAGGGGGGCTACACTGAAGCTTTCTTT. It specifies CASNPKGGYTEAFF.

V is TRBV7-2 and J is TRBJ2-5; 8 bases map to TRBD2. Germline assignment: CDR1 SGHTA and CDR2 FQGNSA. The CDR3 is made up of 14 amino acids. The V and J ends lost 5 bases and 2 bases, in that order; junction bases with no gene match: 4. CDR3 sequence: CASSIGTRQETQYF. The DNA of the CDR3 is TGTGCCAGCAGCATCGGGACTAGACAAGAGACCCAGTACTTC.

CDR3 residues: CASSLAAWGSNTGELFF. The CDR3 nucleotides are TGTGCCAGCAGCTTAGCCGCGTGGGGGTCGAACACCGGGGAGCTGTTTTTT. V gene TRBV11-3 combines with J gene TRBJ2-2, with D perhaps TRBD1 or TRBD2 (5 bases each). Germline CDR1 and CDR2: SGHNT and YENEEA. The V end was cut by 1 base, the J end by 0 bases, with 12 bases between. CDR3 size: 17 residues. The whole variable domain, filled in from reference TRBV11-3 and TRBJ2-2, reads EAGVVQSPRYKIIEKKQPVAFWCNPISGHNTLYWYLQNLGQGPELLIRYENEEAVDDSQLPKDRFSAERLKGVDSTLKIQPAELGDSAVYLCASSLAAWGSNTGELFFGEGSRLTVL.

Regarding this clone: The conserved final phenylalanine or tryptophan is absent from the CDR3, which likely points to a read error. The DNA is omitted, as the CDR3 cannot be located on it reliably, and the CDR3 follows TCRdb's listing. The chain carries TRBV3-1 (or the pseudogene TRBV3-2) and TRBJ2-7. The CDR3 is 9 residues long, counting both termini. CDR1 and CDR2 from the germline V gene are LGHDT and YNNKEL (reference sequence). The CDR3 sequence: CASSPFLPP.

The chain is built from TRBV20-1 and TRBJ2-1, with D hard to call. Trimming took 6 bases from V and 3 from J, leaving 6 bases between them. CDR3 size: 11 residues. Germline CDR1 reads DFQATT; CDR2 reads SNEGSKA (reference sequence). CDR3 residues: CSARLYNEQFF. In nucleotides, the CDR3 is TGCAGTGCGCGACTCTACAATGAGCAGTTCTTC.

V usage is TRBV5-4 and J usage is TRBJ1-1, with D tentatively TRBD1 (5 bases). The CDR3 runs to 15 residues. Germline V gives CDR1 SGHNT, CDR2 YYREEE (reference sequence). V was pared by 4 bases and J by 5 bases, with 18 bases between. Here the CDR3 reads CASSPRPGVGTEAFF. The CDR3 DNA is TGTGCCAGCAGCCCCCGTCCGGGGGTAGGTACTGAAGCTTTCTTT.

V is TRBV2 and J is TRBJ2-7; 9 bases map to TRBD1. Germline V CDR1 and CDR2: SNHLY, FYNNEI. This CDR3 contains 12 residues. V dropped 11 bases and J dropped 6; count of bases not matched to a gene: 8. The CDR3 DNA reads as TGTGCCGGGATCGACAGGGGGTTCGAGCAGTACGTC. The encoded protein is CAGIDRGFEQYV.

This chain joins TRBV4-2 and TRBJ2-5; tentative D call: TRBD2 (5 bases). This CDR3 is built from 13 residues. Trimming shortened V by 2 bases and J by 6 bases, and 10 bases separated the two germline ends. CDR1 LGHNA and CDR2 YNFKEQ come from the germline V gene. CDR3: CASSQPPGKTQYF. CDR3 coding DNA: TGTGCCAGCAGCCAACCTCCCGGGAAGACCCAGTACTTC.

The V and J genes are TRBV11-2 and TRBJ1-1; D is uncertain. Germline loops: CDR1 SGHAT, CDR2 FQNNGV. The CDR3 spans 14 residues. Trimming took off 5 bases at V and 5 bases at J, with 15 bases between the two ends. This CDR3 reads CASSLPQAGTEAFF. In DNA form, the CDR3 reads TGTGCCAGCAGCCTACCTCAGGCGGGGACTGAAGCTTTCTTT. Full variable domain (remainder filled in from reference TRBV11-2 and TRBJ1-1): EAGVAQSPRYKIIEKRQSVAFWCNPISGHATLYWYQQILGQGPKLLIQFQNNGVVDDSQLPKDRFSAERLKGVDSTLKIQPAKLEDSAVYLCASSLPQAGTEAFFGQGTRLTVV.

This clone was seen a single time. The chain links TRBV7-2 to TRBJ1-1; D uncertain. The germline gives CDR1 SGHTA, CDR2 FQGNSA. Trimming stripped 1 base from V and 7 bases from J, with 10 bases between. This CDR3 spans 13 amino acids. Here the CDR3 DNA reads TGTGCCAGCAGCTTAGAGGCGTCGAGTGAAGCTTTCTTT. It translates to CASSLEASSEAFF.

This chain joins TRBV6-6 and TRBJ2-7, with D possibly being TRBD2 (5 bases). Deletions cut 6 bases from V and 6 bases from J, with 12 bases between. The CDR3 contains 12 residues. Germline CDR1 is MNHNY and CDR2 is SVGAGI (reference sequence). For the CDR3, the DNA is TGTGCCAGCAGAAACGAGGGTGGCGAGCAGTACGTC. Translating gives CASRNEGGEQYV.

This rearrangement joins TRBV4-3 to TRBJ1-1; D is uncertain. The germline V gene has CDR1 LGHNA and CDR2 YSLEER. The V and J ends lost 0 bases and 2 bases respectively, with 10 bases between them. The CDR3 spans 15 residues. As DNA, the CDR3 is TGCGCCAGCAGCCAAGATGGCACGGCTAACACTGAAGCTTTCTTT. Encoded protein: CASSQDGTANTEAFF.